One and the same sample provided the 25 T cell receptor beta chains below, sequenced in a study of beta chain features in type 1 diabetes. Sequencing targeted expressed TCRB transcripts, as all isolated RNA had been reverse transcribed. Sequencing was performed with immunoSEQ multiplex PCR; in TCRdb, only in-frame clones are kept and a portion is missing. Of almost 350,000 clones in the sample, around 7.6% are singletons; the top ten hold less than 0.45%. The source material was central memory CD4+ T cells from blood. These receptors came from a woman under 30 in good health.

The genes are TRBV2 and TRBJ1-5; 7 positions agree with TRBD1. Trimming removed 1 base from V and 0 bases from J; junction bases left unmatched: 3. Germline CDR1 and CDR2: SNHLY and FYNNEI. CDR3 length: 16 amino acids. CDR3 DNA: TGTGCCAGCAGTGAAGAGGGGACAGTTAGCAATCAGCCCCAGCATTTT. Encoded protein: CASSEEGTVSNQPQHF.

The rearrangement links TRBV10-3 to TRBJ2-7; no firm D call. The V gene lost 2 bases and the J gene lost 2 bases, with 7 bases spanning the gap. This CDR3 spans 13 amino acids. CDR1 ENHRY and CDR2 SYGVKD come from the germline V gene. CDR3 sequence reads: CAISETTTYEQYF. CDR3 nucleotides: TGTGCCATCAGTGAGACAACCACCTACGAGCAGTACTTC.

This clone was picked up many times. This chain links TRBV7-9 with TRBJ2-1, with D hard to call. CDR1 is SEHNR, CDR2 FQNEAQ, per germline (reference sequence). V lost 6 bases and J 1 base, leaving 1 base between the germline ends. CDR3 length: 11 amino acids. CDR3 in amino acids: CASRSYNEQFF. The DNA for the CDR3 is TGTGCCAGCAGGTCCTACAATGAGCAGTTCTTC.

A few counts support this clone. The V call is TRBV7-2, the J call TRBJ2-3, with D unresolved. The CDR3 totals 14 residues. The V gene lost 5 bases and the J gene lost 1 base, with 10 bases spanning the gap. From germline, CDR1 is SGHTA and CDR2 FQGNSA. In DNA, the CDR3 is TGTGCCAGCAGCCCCCTAGGCGGCACAGATACGCAGTATTTT. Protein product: CASSPLGGTDTQYF. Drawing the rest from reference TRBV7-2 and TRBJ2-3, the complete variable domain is GAGVSQSPSNKVTEKGKDVELRCDPISGHTALYWYRQSLGQGLEFLIYFQGNSAPDKSGLPSDRFSAERTGGSVSTLTIQRTQQEDSAVYLCASSPLGGTDTQYFGPGTRLTVL.

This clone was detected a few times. The chain's CDR3 is CASSLAKQAKQFF. CDR3 coding DNA: TGTGCCAGCAGCTTAGCGAAACAGGCTAAGCAGTTCTTC. The chain combines TRBV7-8 with TRBJ2-1; D perhaps matches TRBD1 (5 bases). Trimming took 0 bases from V and 11 from J, leaving 11 bases between them. This CDR3 region has 13 residues. Germline lookup yields CDR1 SGHVS and CDR2 FQNEAQ.

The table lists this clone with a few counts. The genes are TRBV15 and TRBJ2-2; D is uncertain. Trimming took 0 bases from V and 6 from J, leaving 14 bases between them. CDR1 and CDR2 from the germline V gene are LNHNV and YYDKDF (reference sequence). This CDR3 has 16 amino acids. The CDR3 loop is CATSRDTTAWAGELFF. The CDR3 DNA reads TGTGCCACCAGCAGAGATACGACGGCTTGGGCCGGGGAGCTGTTTTTT.

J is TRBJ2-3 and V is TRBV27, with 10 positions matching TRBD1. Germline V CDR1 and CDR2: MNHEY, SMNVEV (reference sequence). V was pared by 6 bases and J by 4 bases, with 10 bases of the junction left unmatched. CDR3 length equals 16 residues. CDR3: CASSPLSTGGSDTQYF. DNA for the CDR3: TGTGCCAGCAGCCCCTTGTCGACAGGGGGCTCAGATACGCAGTATTTT.

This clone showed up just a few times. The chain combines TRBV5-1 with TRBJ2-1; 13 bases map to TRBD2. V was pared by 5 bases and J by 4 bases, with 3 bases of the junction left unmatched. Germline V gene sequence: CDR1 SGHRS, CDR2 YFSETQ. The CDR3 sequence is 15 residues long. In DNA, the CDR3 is TGCGCCAGCAGTGGACTAGCGGGAGCATACAATGAGCAGTTCTTC. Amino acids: CASSGLAGAYNEQFF.

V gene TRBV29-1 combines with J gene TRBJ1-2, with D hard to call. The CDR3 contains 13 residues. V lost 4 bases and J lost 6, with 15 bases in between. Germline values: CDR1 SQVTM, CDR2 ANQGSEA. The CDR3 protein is CSVGVRSRDGYTF. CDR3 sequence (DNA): TGCAGCGTTGGAGTGAGATCTAGAGATGGCTACACCTTC.

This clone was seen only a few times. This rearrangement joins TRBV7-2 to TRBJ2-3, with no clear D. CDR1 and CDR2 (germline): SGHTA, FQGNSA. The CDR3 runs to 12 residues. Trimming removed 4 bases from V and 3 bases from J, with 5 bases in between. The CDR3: CASSYFTDTQYF. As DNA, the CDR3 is TGTGCCAGCAGCTACTTTACAGATACGCAGTATTTT.

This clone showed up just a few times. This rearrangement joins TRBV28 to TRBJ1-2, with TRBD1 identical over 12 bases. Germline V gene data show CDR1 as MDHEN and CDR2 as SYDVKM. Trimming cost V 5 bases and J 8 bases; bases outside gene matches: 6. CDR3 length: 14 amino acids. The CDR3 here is CASSGDRGRGGYTF. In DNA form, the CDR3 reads TGTGCCAGCAGTGGGGACAGGGGGCGCGGCGGCTACACCTTC.

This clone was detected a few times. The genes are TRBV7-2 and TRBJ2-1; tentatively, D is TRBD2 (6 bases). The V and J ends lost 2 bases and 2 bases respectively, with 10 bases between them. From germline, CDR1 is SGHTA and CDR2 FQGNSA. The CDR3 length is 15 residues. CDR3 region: CASSLFGGPYNEQFF. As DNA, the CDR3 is TGTGCCAGCAGCTTATTCGGGGGACCCTACAATGAGCAGTTCTTC.

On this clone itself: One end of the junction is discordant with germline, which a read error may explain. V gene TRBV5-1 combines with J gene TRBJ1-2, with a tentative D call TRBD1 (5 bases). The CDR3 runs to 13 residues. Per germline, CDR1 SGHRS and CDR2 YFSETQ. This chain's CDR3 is CASSWGQTYGYTF. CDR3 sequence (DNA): TGTGCCAGCAGCTGGGGCCAGACCTATGGCTACACCTTC.

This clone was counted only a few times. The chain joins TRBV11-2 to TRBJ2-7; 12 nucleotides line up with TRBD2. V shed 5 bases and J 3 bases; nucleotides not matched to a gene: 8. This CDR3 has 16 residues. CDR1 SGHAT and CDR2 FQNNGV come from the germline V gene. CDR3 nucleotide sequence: TGTGCCAGCAGCGACCGACAGACTAGCGGGAGCTACGAGCAGTACTTC. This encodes CASSDRQTSGSYEQYF.

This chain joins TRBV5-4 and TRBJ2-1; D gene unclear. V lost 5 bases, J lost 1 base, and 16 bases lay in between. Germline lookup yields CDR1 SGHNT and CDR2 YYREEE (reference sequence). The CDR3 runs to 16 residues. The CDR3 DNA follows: TGTGCCAGCAGAACCAGCCCGGTGGCTTCCTACAATGAGCAGTTCTTC. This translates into CASRTSPVASYNEQFF.

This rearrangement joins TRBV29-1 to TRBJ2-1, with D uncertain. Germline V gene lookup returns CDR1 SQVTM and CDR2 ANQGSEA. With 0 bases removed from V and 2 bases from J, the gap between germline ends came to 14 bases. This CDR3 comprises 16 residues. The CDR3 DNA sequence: TGCAGCGTTGAAGATCCCGACTCGAGCACCTACAATGAGCAGTTCTTC. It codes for CSVEDPDSSTYNEQFF.

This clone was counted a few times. The CDR3 spells CASRTSGFYEQYF. As DNA, the CDR3 is TGTGCCAGTAGGACTAGCGGGTTCTACGAGCAGTACTTC. This chain joins TRBV28 and TRBJ2-7, with TRBD2 matching 11 bases. The germline gives CDR1 MDHEN, CDR2 SYDVKM. The CDR3 spans 13 residues. Trimming removed 9 bases from V and 3 bases from J; junction bases left unmatched: 4.

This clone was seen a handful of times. The chain's CDR3 is CASSFRASNTGELFF. The CDR3 DNA follows: TGTGCCAGCAGCTTCCGGGCTTCGAACACCGGGGAGCTGTTTTTT. This sequence joins TRBV7-8 and TRBJ2-2; no definite D call. This CDR3 is 15 amino acids long. Germline V gene lookup returns CDR1 SGHVS and CDR2 FQNEAQ. V dropped 3 bases and J dropped 0 bases, with 8 bases sitting between them.

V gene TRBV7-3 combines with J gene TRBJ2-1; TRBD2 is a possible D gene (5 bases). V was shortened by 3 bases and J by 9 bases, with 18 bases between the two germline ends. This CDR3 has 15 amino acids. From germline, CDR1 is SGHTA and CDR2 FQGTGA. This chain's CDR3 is CASSLTTISVGEQFF. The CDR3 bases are TGTGCCAGCAGCTTGACTACTATCTCCGTTGGTGAGCAGTTCTTC.

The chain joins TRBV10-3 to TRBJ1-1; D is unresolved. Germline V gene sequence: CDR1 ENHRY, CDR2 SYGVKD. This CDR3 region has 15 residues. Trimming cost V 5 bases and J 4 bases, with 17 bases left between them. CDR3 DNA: TGTGCCATCAGTAACCTAGGGCGGTTTAGCACTGAAGCTTTCTTT. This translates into CAISNLGRFSTEAFF.

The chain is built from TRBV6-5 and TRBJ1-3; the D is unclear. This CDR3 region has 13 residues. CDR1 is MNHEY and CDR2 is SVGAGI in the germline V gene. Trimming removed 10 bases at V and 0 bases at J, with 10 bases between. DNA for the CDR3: TGTGCCACCAAGGAATACTCTGGAAACACCATATATTTT. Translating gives CATKEYSGNTIYF.

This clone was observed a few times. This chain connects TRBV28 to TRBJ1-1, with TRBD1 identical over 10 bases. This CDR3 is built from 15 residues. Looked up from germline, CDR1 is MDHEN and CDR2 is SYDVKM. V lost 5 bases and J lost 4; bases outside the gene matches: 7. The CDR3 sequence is CASSTPGTGATEAFF. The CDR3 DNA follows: TGTGCCAGCAGTACTCCCGGGACAGGGGCCACTGAAGCTTTCTTT.

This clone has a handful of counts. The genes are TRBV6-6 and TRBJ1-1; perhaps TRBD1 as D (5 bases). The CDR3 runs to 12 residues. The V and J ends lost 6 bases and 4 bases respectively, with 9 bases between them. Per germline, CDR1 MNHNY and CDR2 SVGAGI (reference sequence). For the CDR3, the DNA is TGTGCCAGCAGAGACAGCTCCACTGAAGCTTTCTTT. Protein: CASRDSSTEAFF.

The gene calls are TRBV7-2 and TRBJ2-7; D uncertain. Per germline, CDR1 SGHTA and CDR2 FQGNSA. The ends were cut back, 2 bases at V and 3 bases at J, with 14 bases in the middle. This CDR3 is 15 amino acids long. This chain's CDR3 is CASSLSPKFLYEQYF. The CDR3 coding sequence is TGTGCCAGCAGCTTATCACCAAAATTTCTCTACGAGCAGTACTTC.

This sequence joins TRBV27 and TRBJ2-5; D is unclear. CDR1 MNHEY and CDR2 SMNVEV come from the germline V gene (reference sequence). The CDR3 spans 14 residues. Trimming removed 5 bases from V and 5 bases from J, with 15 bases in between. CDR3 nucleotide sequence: TGTGCCAGCAGTCTACGTAATTCTGGGGAGACCCAGTACTTC. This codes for CASSLRNSGETQYF.